The 11 T cell receptor beta chains in this list originate from one sample, sequenced in a study of OX40 agonist ivuxolimab in advanced cancers. This table comes from immunoSEQ multiplex PCR, and its TCRdb copy is limited to in-frame clones, with some not included. The table lists almost 70,000 clones, around 90% of them singletons. The starting material was CD4+ or CD8+ T cells sorted from blood, obtained in a trial of the OX40 agonist ivuxolimab. These TCRs come from an adult with an advanced solid tumor such as melanoma, head and neck, liver or kidney cancer.

The V and J genes are TRBV7-8 and TRBJ2-7; 11 positions agree with TRBD1. The CDR3 covers 14 residues. Trimming at V came to 5 bases and at J to 5 bases, leaving 5 bases not matched to a gene. CDR1 and CDR2 (germline): SGHVS, FQNEAQ. This CDR3 reads CASSTLDRGHEQYF. CDR3 DNA sequence: TGTGCCAGCAGCACCTTGGACAGGGGGCACGAGCAGTACTTC.

This clone appeared a few times. J is TRBJ1-4 and V is TRBV4-2; D may be TRBD1 (6 bases). The CDR3 is made up of 14 amino acids. The ends were cut back, 4 bases at V and 2 bases at J, with 8 bases in the middle. Per germline, CDR1 LGHNA and CDR2 YNFKEQ. The CDR3 DNA reads as TGTGCCAGCAGCCCCACAGGGACTAATGAAAAACTGTTTTTT. It codes for CASSPTGTNEKLFF.

J is TRBJ2-1 and V is TRBV19; 10 bases match TRBD2. This CDR3 comprises 21 residues. Germline loops: CDR1 LNHDA, CDR2 SQIVND (reference sequence). V gave up 7 bases and J gave up 0 bases; unmatched junction bases: 21. CDR3 sequence reads: CASIPGGGLAFSPFSYNEQFF. CDR3 nucleotide sequence: TGTGCCAGTATCCCGGGGGGGGGACTAGCGTTTTCCCCTTTCTCCTACAATGAGCAGTTCTTC.

This chain connects TRBV21-1 to TRBJ1-2. TRBV21-1 represents a pseudogene. This CDR3 comprises 17 residues. CDR3 bases: TGTGCCAGCAGCAAAGCCCCCTCCGCGGGTGGAAACTATGGCTACACCTTC. This encodes CASSKAPSAGGNYGYTF.

The chain's CDR3 is CASRPGTGVYEQYF. The CDR3 DNA is TGTGCCAGTAGGCCCGGGACAGGGGTATACGAGCAGTACTTC. The chain joins TRBV6-1 to TRBJ2-7, with 10 bases aligning to TRBD1. The CDR3 contains 14 residues. Germline loops: CDR1 MNHNS, CDR2 SASEGT. Trimming removed 9 bases from V and 4 bases from J; junction bases left unmatched: 9.

The chain joins TRBV30 to TRBJ1-4, with D hard to call. The CDR3 runs to 13 residues. The V gene lost 3 bases and the J gene lost 7 bases, with 12 bases spanning the gap. Germline CDR1 GTSNPN, CDR2 SVGIG (reference sequence). The CDR3, as DNA: TGTGCCTGGAGCCTCGCCGGACTTGAAAAACTGTTTTTT. Protein product: CAWSLAGLEKLFF. The entire variable domain, with the rest obtained from reference TRBV30 and TRBJ1-4, is as follows: SQTIHQWPATLVQPVGSPLSLECTVEGTSNPNLYWYRQAAGRGLQLLFYSVGIGQISSEVPQNLSASRPQDRQFILSSKKLLLSDSGFYLCAWSLAGLEKLFFGSGTQLSVL.

This chain uses TRBV5-1 with TRBJ1-3; D might be TRBD1 (6 bases). Between the trimmed V and J ends, which lost 4 bases and 4 bases, there was a span of 9 bases. Per the germline V gene, CDR1 is SGHRS and CDR2 is YFSETQ. CDR3 length equals 13 residues. CDR3 coding DNA: TGCGCCAGCAGCAGGGACAACGGAAACACCATATATTTT. It encodes CASSRDNGNTIYF.

V usage is TRBV28 and J usage is TRBJ2-3, with D possibly matching TRBD2 (5 bases). The germline gives CDR1 MDHEN, CDR2 SYDVKM. There are 12 residues in the CDR3. Trimming cost V 3 bases and J 7 bases, with 8 bases left between them. The CDR3 region is CASSFPGNTQYF. The CDR3 DNA reads TGTGCCAGCAGTTTTCCGGGAAATACGCAGTATTTT.

The chain couples TRBV12-5 to TRBJ2-7; 10 nucleotides line up with TRBD2. This CDR3 is 15 amino acids long. The germline gives CDR1 LGHNT, CDR2 FRNRAP. Germline trimming cut 4 bases from V and 6 bases from J; bases unmatched to any gene: 9. CDR3 sequence (DNA): TGTGCTAGTGGTTATCTCAGGCTAGCGGGAGTCGAGCAGTACTTC. Residues: CASGYLRLAGVEQYF.

This chain connects TRBV20-1 to TRBJ2-5; D is unclear. This CDR3 region has 11 residues. V gave up 5 bases and J gave up 2 bases, with 6 bases separating them. The germline gives CDR1 DFQATT, CDR2 SNEGSKA (reference sequence). The CDR3, as DNA: TGCAGTGCTCAAAGGCAAGAGACCCAGTACTTC. Amino acid sequence: CSAQRQETQYF.

The chain carries TRBV7-2 and TRBJ2-1; TRBD2 might be the D (6 bases). The CDR3 length is 15 residues. Germline V gene data show CDR1 as SGHTA and CDR2 as FQGNSA. Trimming shortened V by 5 bases and J by 9 bases, and 20 bases separated the two germline ends. The CDR3 DNA reads as TGTGCCAGCAGCCAACGGAGGGCCGGTATTGGTGAGCAGTTCTTC. Protein product: CASSQRRAGIGEQFF.